This entry concerns a single T cell receptor (beta chain). TCRdb keeps only in-frame clones here, not all; method: immunoSEQ multiplex PCR. The sample yields more than 45,000 clones, more than 70% seen once. The CDR3 is made up of 15 amino acids. V gave up 0 bases and J gave up 0 bases, with 6 bases separating them. In germline, CDR1 is WNHNN, CDR2 SYGVQD (reference sequence). These data are taken from a study of OX40 agonist ivuxolimab in advanced cancers. The sample consisted of CD4+ or CD8+ T cells sorted from blood, taken in a trial of the OX40 agonist ivuxolimab. The receptor was isolated from an adult with an advanced solid tumor such as melanoma, head and neck, liver or kidney cancer. The V and J genes are TRBV10-1 and TRBJ2-1; D uncertain. CDR3 sequence reads: CASSESQSSYNEQFF. CDR3 sequence (DNA): TGCGCCAGCAGTGAGTCCCAAAGCTCCTACAATGAGCAGTTCTTC.